This is a list of T cell receptor beta chains from one sample in a study of neurological immune-mediated disorders. In TCRdb, the 5' RACE reads were re-called with MiXCR into one record per CDR3 protein. This sample has some 89,000 distinct CDR3 sequences, with 4.3% found just once. The sample consisted of PBMCs. The source is a woman aged 55-69 years with multiple sclerosis. Each CDR3 is given with its conserved first and last residue. D genes are given only for firm matches. Only part of the rows carry a size: once, few, many, or a class if the clone is expanded.

clone_size	cdr3_length	d_call	j_call	v_call	cdr3_aa	cdr3_nt
many	13	-	TRBJ2-7	TRBV27	CASSPAGSGEQYF	TGTGCCAGCAGTCCCGCGGGTAGCGGCGAGCAGTACTTC
many	15	-	TRBJ1-5	TRBV12-3/TRBV12-4	CASSLAAAGNQPQHF	TGTGCCAGCAGTTTGGCAGCCGCGGGAAATCAGCCCCAGCATTTT
many	14	-	TRBJ2-3	TRBV6-1	CASSYSSSTDTQYF	TGTGCCAGCAGTTACAGTTCTAGCACAGATACGCAGTATTTT
many	16	-	TRBJ2-1	TRBV6-5	CASSLNRESSYNEQFF	TGTGCCAGCAGTTTAAACAGGGAGAGCTCCTACAATGAGCAGTTCTTC
many	16	TRBD2	TRBJ2-3	TRBV15	CATSRDPGLGTDTQYF	TGTGCCACCAGCAGAGATCCGGGACTAGGTACAGATACGCAGTATTTT
many	16	TRBD2	TRBJ2-1	TRBV5-1	CASSLESGGLYNEQFF	TGCGCCAGCAGCTTGGAATCGGGGGGGCTTTACAATGAGCAGTTCTTC
many	16	TRBD2	TRBJ2-2	TRBV5-6	CASSWGGSSNTGELFF	TGTGCCAGCAGCTGGGGGGGGTCATCGAACACCGGGGAGCTGTTTTTT
few	15	TRBD1	TRBJ1-5	TRBV5-1	CASSLTGGADQPQHF	TGCGCCAGCAGCTTGACAGGGGGCGCAGATCAGCCCCAGCATTTT
-	15	TRBD1	TRBJ2-7	TRBV2	CASSQKGQVIYEQYF	TGTGCCAGCAGTCAAAAGGGACAGGTTATCTACGAGCAGTACTTC
many	15	TRBD1	TRBJ2-2	TRBV28	CASRGQGRNTGELFF	TGTGCCAGCAGGGGACAGGGTAGGAACACCGGGGAGCTGTTTTTT
many	14	-	TRBJ2-3	TRBV2	CASSEARAPHTQYF	TGTGCCAGCAGTGAAGCGCGGGCCCCACATACGCAGTATTTT
many	14	-	TRBJ2-3	TRBV5-1	CASSLQGLTDTQYF	TGCGCCAGCAGCTTGCAGGGGCTCACAGATACGCAGTATTTT
many	15	TRBD1	TRBJ1-1	TRBV6-5	CASRFRDSENTEAFF	TGTGCCAGCAGATTCAGGGACAGCGAGAACACTGAAGCTTTCTTT
many	13	-	TRBJ2-5	TRBV7-7	CASSLDVPETQYF	TGTGCTAGCAGCTTAGATGTCCCGGAGACCCAGTACTTC
many	14	-	TRBJ2-7	TRBV20-1	CSALVDPSSYEQYF	TGCAGTGCTCTAGTGGACCCTAGCTCCTACGAGCAGTACTTC
-	14	-	TRBJ2-6	TRBV29-1	CSVPGGGGANVLTF	TGCAGCGTCCCTGGGGGAGGTGGGGCCAACGTCCTGACTTTC
many	15	TRBD2	TRBJ2-1	TRBV20-1	CSAALADSSYNEQFF	TGCAGTGCCGCGCTAGCGGATAGCTCCTACAATGAGCAGTTCTTC
many	14	-	TRBJ2-7	TRBV5-1	CASSLVAGAYEQYF	TGCGCCAGCAGCTTGGTCGCAGGCGCCTACGAGCAGTACTTC
many	13	-	TRBJ1-4	TRBV3-1	CASSGALREKLFF	TGTGCCAGCAGCGGGGCGTTGCGTGAAAAACTGTTTTTT
many	14	-	TRBJ1-4	TRBV5-1	CASSLSGGDEKLFF	TGCGCCAGCAGCTTGTCGGGCGGGGATGAAAAACTGTTTTTT
many	17	TRBD1	TRBJ2-7	TRBV20-1	CSARKDRGHAGSYEQYF	TGCAGTGCTAGGAAGGACAGGGGGCATGCAGGATCCTACGAGCAGTACTTC
many	16	TRBD2	TRBJ2-1	TRBV9	CASSVKRGEPYNEQFF	TGTGCCAGCAGCGTGAAGCGGGGGGAACCCTACAATGAGCAGTTCTTC
many	14	TRBD1	TRBJ1-6	TRBV18	CASSPSTGNSPLHF	TGTGCCAGCTCACCTTCGACAGGGAATTCACCCCTCCACTTT
many	11	-	TRBJ2-1	TRBV25-1	CASSGGTQQFF	TGTGCCAGCAGTGGGGGGACTCAGCAGTTCTTC
many	15	-	TRBJ1-3	TRBV5-6	CASSLRGGFGNTIYF	TGTGCCAGCAGCCTCCGTGGGGGCTTTGGAAACACCATATATTTT
many	14	TRBD1	TRBJ1-2	TRBV2	CASNMGQGVSGYTF	TGTGCCAGCAATATGGGACAGGGAGTCAGTGGCTACACCTTC
many	16	TRBD1	TRBJ2-7	TRBV7-9	CASSLSGVTGTYEQYF	TGTGCCAGCAGCTTATCCGGGGTGACAGGGACGTACGAGCAGTACTTC
many	15	TRBD1	TRBJ2-7	TRBV20-1	CSAKSPGQGAQEQYF	TGCAGTGCCAAGAGTCCGGGACAGGGGGCTCAAGAGCAGTACTTC
many	16	-	TRBJ2-5	TRBV5-5	CASSSLAGTLLETQYF	TGTGCCAGCAGCTCTTTGGCGGGGACCCTCCTTGAGACCCAGTACTTC
many	14	TRBD1	TRBJ1-1	TRBV9	CASSATGAYTEAFF	TGTGCCAGCAGCGCCACAGGGGCTTACACTGAAGCTTTCTTT
many	13	-	TRBJ2-5	TRBV18	CASSRTAQETQYF	TGTGCCAGCTCAAGGACAGCTCAAGAGACCCAGTACTTC
few	13	-	TRBJ2-1	TRBV4-1	CASSKQRPDEQFF	TGCGCCAGCAGCAAGCAAAGACCCGATGAGCAGTTCTTC
few	14	TRBD1	TRBJ1-1	TRBV12-3/TRBV12-4	CASSFQGARTEAFF	TGTGCCAGCAGTTTCCAGGGGGCTAGGACTGAAGCTTTCTTT
many	12	-	TRBJ2-7	TRBV5-1	CASSQDNYEQYF	TGCGCCAGCAGCCAGGACAACTACGAGCAGTACTTC
many	13	-	TRBJ1-3	TRBV29-1	CSVEGPSGNTIYF	TGCAGCGTTGAAGGCCCCTCTGGAAACACCATATATTTT
many	15	-	TRBJ2-5	TRBV7-2	CASSQRIPLGETQYF	TGTGCCAGCAGCCAGAGGATTCCGCTGGGGGAGACCCAGTACTTC
many	15	TRBD1	TRBJ1-2	TRBV13	CASSQGTAGQGGYTF	TGTGCCAGCAGCCAAGGGACAGCGGGTCAAGGTGGCTACACCTTC
many	15	-	TRBJ1-1	TRBV29-1	CSVPKTGPWGTEAFF	TGCAGCGTTCCTAAAACCGGGCCGTGGGGGACTGAAGCTTTCTTT
many	14	-	TRBJ1-1	TRBV5-5	CASSTSQGWTEAFF	TGTGCCAGCAGCACCTCACAGGGTTGGACTGAAGCTTTCTTT
many	15	-	TRBJ1-2	TRBV29-1	CSVTGGEYPTYGYTF	TGCAGCGTGACCGGGGGGGAGTACCCTACCTATGGCTACACCTTC
many	15	-	TRBJ1-1	TRBV5-6	CASSFKRARNTEAFF	TGTGCCAGCAGCTTCAAGCGGGCACGGAACACTGAAGCTTTCTTT
many	14	-	TRBJ1-2	TRBV12-3/TRBV12-4	CASSWTGPSYGYTF	TGTGCCAGCAGTTGGACGGGGCCCTCATATGGCTACACCTTC
many	14	-	TRBJ1-1	TRBV4-1	CASSQVGQGTEAFF	TGCGCCAGCAGCCAAGTGGGACAAGGGACTGAAGCTTTCTTT
many	12	-	TRBJ2-7	TRBV28	CASSLAAGEQYF	TGTGCCAGCAGTTTAGCGGCTGGCGAGCAGTACTTC
-	15	TRBD2	TRBJ2-1	TRBV20-1	CSARPSGGAYNEQFF	TGCAGTGCTAGACCAAGCGGGGGGGCCTACAATGAGCAGTTCTTC
many	18	TRBD2	TRBJ2-2	TRBV27	CASKGLAGAGVRTGELFF	TGTGCCAGCAAGGGACTAGCGGGGGCTGGGGTGAGAACCGGGGAGCTGTTTTTT